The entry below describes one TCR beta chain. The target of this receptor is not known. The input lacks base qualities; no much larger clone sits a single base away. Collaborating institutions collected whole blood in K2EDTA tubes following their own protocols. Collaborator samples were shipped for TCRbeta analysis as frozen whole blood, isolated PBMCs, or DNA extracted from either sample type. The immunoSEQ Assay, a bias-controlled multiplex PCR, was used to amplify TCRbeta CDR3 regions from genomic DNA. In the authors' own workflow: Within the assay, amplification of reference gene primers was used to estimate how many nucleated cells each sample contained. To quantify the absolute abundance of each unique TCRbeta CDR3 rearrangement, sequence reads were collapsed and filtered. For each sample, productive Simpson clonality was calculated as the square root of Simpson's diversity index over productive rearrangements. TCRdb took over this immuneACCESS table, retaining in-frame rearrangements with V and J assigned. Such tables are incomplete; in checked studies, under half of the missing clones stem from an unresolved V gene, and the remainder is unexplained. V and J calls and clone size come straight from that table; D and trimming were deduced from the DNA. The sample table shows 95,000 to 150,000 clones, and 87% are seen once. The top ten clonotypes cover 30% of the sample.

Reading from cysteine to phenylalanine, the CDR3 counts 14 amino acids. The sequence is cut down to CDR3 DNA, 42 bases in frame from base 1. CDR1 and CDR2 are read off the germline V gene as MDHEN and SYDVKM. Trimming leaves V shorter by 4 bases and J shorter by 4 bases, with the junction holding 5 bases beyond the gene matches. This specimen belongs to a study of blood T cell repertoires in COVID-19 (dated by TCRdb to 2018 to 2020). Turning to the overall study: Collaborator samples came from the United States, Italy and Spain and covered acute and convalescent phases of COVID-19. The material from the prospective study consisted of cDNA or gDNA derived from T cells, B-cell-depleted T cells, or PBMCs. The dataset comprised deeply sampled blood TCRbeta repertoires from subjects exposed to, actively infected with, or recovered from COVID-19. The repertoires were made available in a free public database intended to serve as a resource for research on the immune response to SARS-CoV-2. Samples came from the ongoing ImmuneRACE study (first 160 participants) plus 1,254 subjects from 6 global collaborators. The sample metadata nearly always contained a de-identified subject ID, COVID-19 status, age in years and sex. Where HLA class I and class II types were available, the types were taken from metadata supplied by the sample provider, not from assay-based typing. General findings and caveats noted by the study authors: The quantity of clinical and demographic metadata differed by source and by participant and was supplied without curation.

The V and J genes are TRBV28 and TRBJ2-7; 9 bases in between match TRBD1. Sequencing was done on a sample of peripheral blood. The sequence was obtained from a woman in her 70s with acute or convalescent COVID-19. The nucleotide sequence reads TGTGCCAGCAGTTCGACAGGGGGTCTGTACGAGCAGTACTTC. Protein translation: CASSSTGGLYEQYF.